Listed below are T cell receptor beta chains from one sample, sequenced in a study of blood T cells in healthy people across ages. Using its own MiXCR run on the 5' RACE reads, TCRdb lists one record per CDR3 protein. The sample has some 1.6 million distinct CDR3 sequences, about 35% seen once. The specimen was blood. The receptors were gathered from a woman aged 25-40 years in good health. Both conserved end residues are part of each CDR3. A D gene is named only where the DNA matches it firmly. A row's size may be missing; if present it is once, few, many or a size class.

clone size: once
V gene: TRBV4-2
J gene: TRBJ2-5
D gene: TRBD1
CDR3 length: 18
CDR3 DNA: TGTGCCAGCAGCCAAGAATGGGGACAGGGGGCGGTAACAAAGACCCAGTACTTC
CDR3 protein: CASSQEWGQGAVTKTQYF

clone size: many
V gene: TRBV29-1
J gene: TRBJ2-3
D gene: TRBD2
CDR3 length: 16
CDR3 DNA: TGCAGCGTTGATGGATCTGGGGCGGGAGGCACAGATACGCAGTATTTT
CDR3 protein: CSVDGSGAGGTDTQYF

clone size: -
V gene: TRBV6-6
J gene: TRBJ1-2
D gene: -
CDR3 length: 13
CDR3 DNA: TGTGCCAGCAGTTACTCAGGGGACTATGGCTACACCTTC
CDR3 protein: CASSYSGDYGYTF

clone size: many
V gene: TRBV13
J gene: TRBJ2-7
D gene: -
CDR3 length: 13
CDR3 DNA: TGTGCCTGCCTTTTGGGGCAGCGCTACGAGCAGTACTTC
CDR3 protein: CACLLGQRYEQYF

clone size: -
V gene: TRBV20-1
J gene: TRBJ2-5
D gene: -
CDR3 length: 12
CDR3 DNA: TGCAGTGCTAGTCCTAGCCCCGAGACCCAGTACTTC
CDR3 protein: CSASPSPETQYF

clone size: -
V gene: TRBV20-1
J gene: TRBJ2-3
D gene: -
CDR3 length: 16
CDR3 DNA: TGCAGTGCTAGAGTATTTGAGGGCGGGGTGGTGGATACGCAGTATTTT
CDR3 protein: CSARVFEGGVVDTQYF

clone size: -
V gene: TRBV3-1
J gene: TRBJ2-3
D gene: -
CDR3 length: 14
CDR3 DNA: TGTGCCAGCAGCTCACGGACCCTGGGAGATACGCAGTATTTT
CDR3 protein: CASSSRTLGDTQYF

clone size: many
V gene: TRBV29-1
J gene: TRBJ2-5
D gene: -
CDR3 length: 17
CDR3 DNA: TGCAGCGTTGATGGCTTTATGGGGGGACAGAGTACCGAGACCCAGTACTTC
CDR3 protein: CSVDGFMGGQSTETQYF

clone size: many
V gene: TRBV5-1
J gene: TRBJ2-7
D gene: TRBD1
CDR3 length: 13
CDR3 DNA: TGCGCCAGCAGCTTCCGGACAGGCTACGAGCAGTACTTC
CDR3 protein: CASSFRTGYEQYF

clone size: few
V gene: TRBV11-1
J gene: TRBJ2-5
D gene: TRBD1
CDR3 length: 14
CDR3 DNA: TGTGCCAGCAGCCCTGACAGGGTTCGGGAGACCCAGTACTTC
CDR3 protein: CASSPDRVRETQYF

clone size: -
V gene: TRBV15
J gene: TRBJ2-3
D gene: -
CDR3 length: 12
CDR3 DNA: TGTGCCACCAGCTTAGCGTCAGATACGCAGTATTTT
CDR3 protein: CATSLASDTQYF

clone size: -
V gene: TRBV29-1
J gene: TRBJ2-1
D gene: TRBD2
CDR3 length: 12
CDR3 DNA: TGCAGCGGATTACTCGGGGGACTAGAAACGGTCTTC
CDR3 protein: CSGLLGGLETVF

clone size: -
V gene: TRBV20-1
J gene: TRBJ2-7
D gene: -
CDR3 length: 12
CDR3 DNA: TGCAGTGCTAGGCAACGATGGGACGAGCAGTACTTC
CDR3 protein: CSARQRWDEQYF

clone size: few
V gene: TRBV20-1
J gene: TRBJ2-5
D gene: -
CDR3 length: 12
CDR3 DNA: TGCAGTGCTACACTAGGCCAAGAGACCCAGTACTTC
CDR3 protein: CSATLGQETQYF

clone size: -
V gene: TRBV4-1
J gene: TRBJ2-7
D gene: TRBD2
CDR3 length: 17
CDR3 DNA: TGCGCCAGCAGCCAAGTACTAGCGGGAGACGGACGCGACGAGCAGTACTTC
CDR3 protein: CASSQVLAGDGRDEQYF

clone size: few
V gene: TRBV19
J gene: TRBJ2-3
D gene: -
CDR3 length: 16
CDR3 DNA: TGTGCCAGTAGGCCACAGGGTCGAAGAGGCACAGATACGCAGTATTTT
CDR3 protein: CASRPQGRRGTDTQYF

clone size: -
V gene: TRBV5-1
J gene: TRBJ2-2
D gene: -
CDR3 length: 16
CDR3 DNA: TGCGCCAGCAGCTTCAGACAGGCCACGAACACCGGGGAGCTGTTTTTT
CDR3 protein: CASSFRQATNTGELFF

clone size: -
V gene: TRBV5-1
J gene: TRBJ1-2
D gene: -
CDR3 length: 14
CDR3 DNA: TGCGCCAGCAGGCAACAGTTCGGGGGCCATGGATACACCTTC
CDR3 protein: CASRQQFGGHGYTF

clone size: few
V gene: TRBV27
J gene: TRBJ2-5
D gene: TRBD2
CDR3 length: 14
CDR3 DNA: TGTGCCAGCAGGGCAGCGGGAGCCCCAGAGACCCAGTACTTC
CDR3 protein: CASRAAGAPETQYF

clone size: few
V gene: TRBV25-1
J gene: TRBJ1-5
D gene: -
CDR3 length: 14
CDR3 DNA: TGTGCCAGCAGTCCCCCGGGGGAGAATCAGCCCCAGCATTTT
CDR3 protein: CASSPPGENQPQHF

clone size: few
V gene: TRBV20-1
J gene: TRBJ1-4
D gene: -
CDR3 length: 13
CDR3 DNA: TGCAGTGCCCCACCTCAGGGTGGCGGGGAACTGTTTTTT
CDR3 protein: CSAPPQGGGELFF

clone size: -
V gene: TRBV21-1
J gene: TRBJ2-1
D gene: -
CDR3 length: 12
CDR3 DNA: TGTGCCAGCAGCACTGAGATGGGACAGCTGTTCTTC
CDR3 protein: CASSTEMGQLFF

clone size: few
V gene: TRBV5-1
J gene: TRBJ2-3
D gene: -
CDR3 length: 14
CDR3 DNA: TGCGCCAGCAGCTTGACTCAGGGCGCAGATACGCAGTATTTT
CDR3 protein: CASSLTQGADTQYF

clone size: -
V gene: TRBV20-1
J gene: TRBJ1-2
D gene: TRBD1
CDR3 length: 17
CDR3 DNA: TGCAGTGCTAGAGATCTCCACAGGGGGGCCTCTAACTATGGCTACACCTTC
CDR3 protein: CSARDLHRGASNYGYTF

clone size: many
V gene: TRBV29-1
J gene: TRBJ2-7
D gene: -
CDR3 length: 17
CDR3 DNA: TGCAGCGTTGACTCGGGCTCAGGTAGGATCGAATCCTACGAGCAGTACTTC
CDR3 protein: CSVDSGSGRIESYEQYF

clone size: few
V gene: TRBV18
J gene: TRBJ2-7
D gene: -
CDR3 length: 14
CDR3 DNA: TGTGCCAGCTCACCACCCTCAATAGGGGGCGAGCAGTACTTC
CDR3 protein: CASSPPSIGGEQYF

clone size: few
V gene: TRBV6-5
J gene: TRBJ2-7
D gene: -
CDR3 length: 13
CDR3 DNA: TGTGCCAGCAGCTTTTTAGGGGGGCGCGAGCAGTACTTC
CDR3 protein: CASSFLGGREQYF

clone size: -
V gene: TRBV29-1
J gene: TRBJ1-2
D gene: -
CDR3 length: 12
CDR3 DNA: TGCAGCGCTAGGGGCCAAATCTATGGCTACACCTTC
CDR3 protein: CSARGQIYGYTF

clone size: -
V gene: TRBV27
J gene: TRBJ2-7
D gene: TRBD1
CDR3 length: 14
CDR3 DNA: TGTGCCAGCATGGGACAAGGGACAGGTTACGAGCAGTACTTC
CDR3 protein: CASMGQGTGYEQYF

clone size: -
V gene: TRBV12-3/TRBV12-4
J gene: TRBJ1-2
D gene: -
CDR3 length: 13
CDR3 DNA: TGTGCCAGCAGTTTAGCCGAGGCCGGTGACTACACCTTC
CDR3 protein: CASSLAEAGDYTF

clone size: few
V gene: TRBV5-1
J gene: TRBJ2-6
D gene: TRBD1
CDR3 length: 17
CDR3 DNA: TGCGCCAGCAGCCCGGACAGGGGGCTTGGAGGGGCCAACGTCCTGACTTTC
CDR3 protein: CASSPDRGLGGANVLTF

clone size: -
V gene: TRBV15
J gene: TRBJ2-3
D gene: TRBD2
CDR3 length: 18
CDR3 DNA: TGTGCCACCAGCGGGAATTTAGCGGGAGTACGGTCGGCAGATACGCAGTATTTT
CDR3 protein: CATSGNLAGVRSADTQYF

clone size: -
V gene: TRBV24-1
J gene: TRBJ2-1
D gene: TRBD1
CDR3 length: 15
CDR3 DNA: TGTGCCACCAGCCCCGCACGGGACAGTTACAATGGGCAGTTCTTC
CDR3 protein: CATSPARDSYNGQFF

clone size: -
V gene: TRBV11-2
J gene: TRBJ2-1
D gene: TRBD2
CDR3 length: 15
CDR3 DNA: TGTGCCAGCACCACGACCCCCCTACTAGCGGGAGAGCAGTTCTTC
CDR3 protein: CASTTTPLLAGEQFF

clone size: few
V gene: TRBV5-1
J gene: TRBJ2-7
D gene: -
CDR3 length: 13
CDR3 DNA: TGCGCCACCTCGAAGACGGGGTCCTACGAGCAGTACTTC
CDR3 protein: CATSKTGSYEQYF

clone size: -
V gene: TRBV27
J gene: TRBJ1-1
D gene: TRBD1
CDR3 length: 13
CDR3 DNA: TGTGCCAGCAGTTTATGGACAGGGACTGAAGCTTTCTTT
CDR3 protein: CASSLWTGTEAFF

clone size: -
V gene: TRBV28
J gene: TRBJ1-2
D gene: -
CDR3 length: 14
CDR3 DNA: TGTGCCAGCAGTCCAAACAGGGCCTCATATGGCTACACCTTC
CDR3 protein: CASSPNRASYGYTF

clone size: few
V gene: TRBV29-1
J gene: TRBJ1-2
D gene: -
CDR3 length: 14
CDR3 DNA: TGCAGCGTTCTAACTCCTCCAGGGAACTATGGCTACACCTTC
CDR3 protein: CSVLTPPGNYGYTF

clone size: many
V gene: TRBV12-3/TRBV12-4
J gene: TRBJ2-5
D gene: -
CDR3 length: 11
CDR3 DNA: TGTGCCAGCAGGGCTGGAGAGACCCAGTACTTC
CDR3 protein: CASRAGETQYF

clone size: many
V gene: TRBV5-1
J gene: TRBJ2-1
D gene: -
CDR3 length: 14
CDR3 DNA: TGCGCCAGCAGCCTCGGACAGCTATACAATGAGCAGTTCTTC
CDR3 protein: CASSLGQLYNEQFF

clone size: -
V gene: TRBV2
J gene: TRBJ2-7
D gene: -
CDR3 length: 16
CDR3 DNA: TGTGCCAGCAGTGATCGGGCATCCGGGACAATCCCCGAGCAGTACTTC
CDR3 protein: CASSDRASGTIPEQYF

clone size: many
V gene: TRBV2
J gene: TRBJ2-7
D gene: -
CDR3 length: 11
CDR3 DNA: TGTGCCAGCAGAACGTCCTACGAGCAGTACTTC
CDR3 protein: CASRTSYEQYF

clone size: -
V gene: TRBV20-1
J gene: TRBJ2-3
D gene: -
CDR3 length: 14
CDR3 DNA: TGCAGTGCTAGAGACAGCCGTTTCACAGATACGCAGTATTTT
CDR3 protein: CSARDSRFTDTQYF

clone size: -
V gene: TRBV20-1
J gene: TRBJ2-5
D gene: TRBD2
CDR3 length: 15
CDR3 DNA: TGCAGTGCTAGAGGACTAGCGGGAGGAAGAGAGACCCAGTACTTC
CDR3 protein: CSARGLAGGRETQYF

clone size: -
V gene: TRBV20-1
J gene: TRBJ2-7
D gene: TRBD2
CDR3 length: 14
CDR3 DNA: TGCAGTGCTCTACTAGCGGGAGGTATCCACGAGCAGTACTTC
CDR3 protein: CSALLAGGIHEQYF

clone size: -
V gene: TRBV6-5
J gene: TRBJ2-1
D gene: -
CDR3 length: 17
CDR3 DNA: TGTGCCAGCAGTAGAGGGGACCACGAAGCCGGGGCTGGTGAGCAGTTCTTC
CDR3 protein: CASSRGDHEAGAGEQFF

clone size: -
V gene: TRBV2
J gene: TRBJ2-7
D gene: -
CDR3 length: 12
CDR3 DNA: TGTGCCAGCAGAGTCCGGGGGTACGAGCAGTACTTC
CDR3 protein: CASRVRGYEQYF

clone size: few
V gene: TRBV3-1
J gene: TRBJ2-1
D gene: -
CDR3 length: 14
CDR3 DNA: TGTGCCAGCAGCCAAGAAGGACTTAACAATGAGCAGTTCTTC
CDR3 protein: CASSQEGLNNEQFF

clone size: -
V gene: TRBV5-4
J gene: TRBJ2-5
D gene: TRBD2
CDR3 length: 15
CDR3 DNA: TGTGCCAGCAGCTTGTCGCTAGCGGGGTCAGAGACCCAGTACTTC
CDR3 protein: CASSLSLAGSETQYF

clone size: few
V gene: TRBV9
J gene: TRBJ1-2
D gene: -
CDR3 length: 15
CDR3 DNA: TGTGCCAGCAGCGCGAGTGAGAAAGGGAACTATGGCTACACCTTC
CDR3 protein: CASSASEKGNYGYTF

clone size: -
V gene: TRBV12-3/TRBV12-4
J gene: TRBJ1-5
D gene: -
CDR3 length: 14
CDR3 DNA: TGTGCCAGCAGTCCCGACAGTTCCTATCAGCCCCAGCATTTT
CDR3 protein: CASSPDSSYQPQHF

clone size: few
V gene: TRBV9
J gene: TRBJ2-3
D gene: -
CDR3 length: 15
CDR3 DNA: TGTGCCAGCAGTGCCACCAGAATAGTAACAGATACGCAGTATTTT
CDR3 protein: CASSATRIVTDTQYF

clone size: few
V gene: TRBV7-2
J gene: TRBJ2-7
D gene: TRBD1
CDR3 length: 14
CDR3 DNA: TGTGCCAGCAGCCTCCACGGGACAGGGCGCGAGCAGTACTTC
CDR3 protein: CASSLHGTGREQYF